The 6 T cell receptor beta chains below come from one sample, sequenced in a study of blood T cell repertoires in COVID-19 (dated by TCRdb to the early 2020s). To prepare the library, the immunoSEQ multiplex PCR assay was applied. TCRdb carries this immuneACCESS record with in-frame sequences only. Its versions omit some clonotypes, under half of them owing to an unresolved V gene in the studies checked, with the rest unexplained. The table for this sample lists around 200,000 clones; roughly four fifths of them were counted only once. Jointly, the top ten make up 9.2% of the sample. Sequenced input: PBMCs or T cells enriched from blood (not recorded which). The source of these receptors is a man aged 35-49 years who had recovered from COVID-19.

The chain combines TRBV9 with TRBJ1-1, with 8 bases lining up with TRBD1. The CDR3 has 15 amino acids. V was clipped by 3 bases and J by 3 bases; unmatched bases: 7. Looked up from germline, CDR1 is SGDLS and CDR2 is YYNGEE. The CDR3 nucleotides read TGTGCCAGCAGCGGACGCAGGGGGCAGGACACTGAAGCTTTCTTT. Its protein product is CASSGRRGQDTEAFF.

This rearrangement joins TRBV6-5 to TRBJ2-2; D perhaps matches TRBD2 (6 bases). The V end lost 4 bases, the J end lost 3 bases, and 9 bases lay between the germline ends. Germline V gene data show CDR1 as MNHEY and CDR2 as SVGAGI. There are 14 residues in the CDR3. CDR3 coding DNA: TGTGCCAGCAGTTTGGGGGGTTACACCGGGGAGCTGTTTTTT. Its protein is CASSLGGYTGELFF.

The chain is built from TRBV2 and TRBJ1-4; no clear D. The CDR3 has 15 residues. Germline CDR1 reads SNHLY; CDR2 reads FYNNEI. V gave up 6 bases and J gave up 4 bases, with 15 bases separating them. CDR3 loop: CASSASRSFNEKLFF. CDR3 nucleotides: TGTGCCAGCAGCGCCAGCAGGTCTTTTAATGAAAAACTGTTTTTT.

The CDR3 sequence is CASSVAGPGDTQYF. Written as DNA, the CDR3 is TGTGCCAGCAGCGTAGCGGGTCCGGGAGATACGCAGTATTTT. The chain carries TRBV6-5 and TRBJ2-3; TRBD2 matches at 7 bases. The CDR3 loop spans 14 amino acids. J was trimmed by 5 bases and V by 6 bases; bases with no gene match: 8. CDR1 and CDR2 from the germline V gene are MNHEY and SVGAGI.

The chain carries TRBV5-1 and TRBJ1-1; tentatively, D is TRBD1 (5 bases). The CDR3 consists of 15 residues. Trimming pared 3 bases from V and 0 bases from J, leaving 12 bases between. In germline, CDR1 is SGHRS, CDR2 YFSETQ. The CDR3 is CASSSETVMNTEAFF. CDR3 DNA sequence: TGCGCCAGCAGCTCCGAGACAGTGATGAACACTGAAGCTTTCTTT.

The CDR3 DNA reads TGCGCCAGCAGCTTGACGGTAGACGGGGGGACTGAAGCTTTCTTT. Amino acid sequence: CASSLTVDGGTEAFF. This rearrangement joins TRBV5-1 to TRBJ1-1, with D possibly matching TRBD1 (5 bases). V lost 1 base and J lost 5, with 15 bases in between. Germline V gene lookup returns CDR1 SGHRS and CDR2 YFSETQ. CDR3 size: 15 residues. The variable domain in full, completed from reference TRBV5-1 and TRBJ1-1, reads KAGVTQTPRYLIKTRGQQVTLSCSPISGHRSVSWYQQTPGQGLQFLFEYFSETQRNKGNFPGRFSGRQFSNSRSEMNVSTLELGDSALYLCASSLTVDGGTEAFFGQGTRLTVV.